This T cell receptor beta chain is from a study of cytomegalovirus exposure and HLA in healthy donors (dated by TCRdb to the late 2010s). Regarding the study in general: An earlier analysis of roughly 630 of the donors reported approximately 270 Gb of sequence data and more than 90 million unique TCR beta sequences from around 200 million T cells. Roughly 300 gigabases of sequencing data and approximately 85 million unique TCR sequences were included in an early release covering about 700 HLA-typed donors. Of the 300 to 500 genotyped donors, 81% were placed in the genetic ancestry cluster associated with self-reported Caucasian donors. The study aimed to test whether cataloging public T cell receptors could reveal signatures of past pathogen exposure. The study used immunosequencing to profile the T cell repertoires of hundreds of subjects and linked those repertoires to cytomegalovirus serostatus. Along with the approximately 700-subject first cohort, a separate validation cohort of over 90 different subjects was used. To predict cytomegalovirus infection status, the study combined high-throughput TCR immunosequencing, statistical association of individual TCRs with disease status, and machine learning. A later analysis re-analyzed previously published TCR beta repertoires from hundreds of donors and added high-resolution HLA genotyping to study TCR occurrence patterns. The later analysis used no new phenotypic data to find candidate immune exposures, relying instead on TCR beta sequences and their occurrence across donors. To decide whether each TCR beta V gene segment behaved as functional or pseudogenic, an earlier analysis of fewer than 750 of the donors relied on high-throughput TCR beta sequencing. Alongside the repertoire data, information on donor age, sex, ethnicity and CMV serostatus was compiled. A later genetic analysis used genome-wide SNP genotypes for about three fifths of the 666 donors, treating that subset as a discovery cohort. Every discovery cohort repertoire had been produced on one sequencing platform. Class I and class II HLA loci were covered by the typing at four-digit resolution. Typing coverage varied by locus: about 620-630 donors for A, B, C, DRB1 and DQB1; 522 for DQA1; around 610 for DPA1; about 450 for DPB1. Four to six DR-DQ haplotypes were handled as single units for association and clustering, since linkage in the cohort was strong. On average, 235,054 unique TCR beta nucleotide sequences were sequenced per donor among roughly 430 genotyped donors of the cohort, with roughly 18% of those sequences being non-productive.

The cohort was made up of approximately 700 healthy bone marrow donors. All cohort members were sampled while nominally healthy, although unrecorded immune exposures were likely present. The donor was CMV seropositive and was included in the group of 250 to 300 seropositive cohort members. Each donor provided a peripheral blood sample, and peripheral blood mononuclear cells were used for TCR beta sequencing. The Qiagen DNeasy Blood Extraction Kit was used to extract genomic DNA from the blood cell samples. Library preparation employed the immunoSEQ multiplex PCR assay. For the multiplex PCR, a mixture combining 60 forward primers for TCR Vbeta segments and 13 reverse primers for TCR Jbeta segments was used. A multiplex PCR assay on genomic DNA amplified the CDR3 region of rearranged TCR beta genes. The amplified TCR beta libraries were sequenced on the Illumina HiSeq System as 87-base-pair reads. From the authors' description of their analysis: Across the roughly 600 repertoires, a later analysis counted tens of millions of unique TCR beta chains, 9 million to 14 million of which were shared by at least two donors. To remove PCR and sequencing errors, raw reads were error-corrected and collapsed into unique sequences using a nearest-neighbor algorithm that merged closely related sequences. CDR3 sequences were aligned to IMGT reference sequences to assign V, D and J gene segments. Each retained sequence needed at least a six-nucleotide match to both a V gene segment and a J gene segment. Rearrangements were classified as productive when the CDR3 lacked stop codons and remained in frame with V and J, and all other rearrangements were classified as non-productive. CDR3 was defined according to IMGT convention as the region running from the second conserved V-encoded cysteine to the conserved J-encoded phenylalanine. In an earlier analysis of just under 600 of the donors, sequences lacking an unambiguous match to a single V gene segment were excluded. An earlier analysis of 587 of the donors called V segments functional above 56.7% productive rearrangements and segregating when the between-donor standard deviation exceeded 5%. A statistical classification framework was built to diagnose cytomegalovirus status from the catalog of TCR beta chain sequences. In a later analysis, V and J genes were assigned by comparing TCR nucleotide sequences against IMGT/GENE-DB human TR gene sequences. In a later analysis, CDR3 sequences and most-parsimonious VDJ recombination scenarios were assigned using the TCRdist pipeline. In a later analysis, every TCR beta chain was defined by the combination of its CDR3 amino acid sequence and its V-gene family, and reads without a unique V-gene family were dropped. As a way to deal with suspected cross-contamination and a sequencing artifact, a later analysis dropped roughly 620 nucleotide sequences that were highly shared and had low generation probability. A later analysis calculated a clonal expansion index for each public chain from normalized within-repertoire ranks of inferred template counts. A later analysis computed generation probabilities with a VDJ recombination model fitted to out-of-frame rearrangements, and checked the results against IGoR. In a later analysis, TCR-TCR, TCR-HLA and TCR-CMV co-occurrence was scored with hypergeometric tests, and a repertoire-size bias correction was applied to TCR pairs. To estimate false discovery rates, a later analysis permuted the HLA or CMV assignments 20 times. In a later analysis, co-occurring TCRs were grouped using DBSCAN, and TCRdist sequence similarity was added for clustering within HLA-allele-positive subsets. Repertoires with fewer than 30,000 or more than 120,000 public chains, plus five repertoires with anomalous nucleotide sharing, were excluded from co-occurrence clustering. TCRdb holds this immuneACCESS table with in-frame rearrangements only. Some clones are missing; in checked studies, unresolved V genes explain under half, and the rest has no known cause. From that table come the V and J calls and clone size; the DNA was used to work out D and trimming. In this sample the table shows roughly 130,000 clones, less than 85% of which occur a single time. 8.8% of the sample lies in the top ten.

Spanning cysteine to phenylalanine, the CDR3 consists of 10 amino acids. Only the CDR3 DNA is retained, 30 bases long and in frame from the first base. Based on the germline V gene (reference sequence), the CDR1 and CDR2 sequences are MNHNY and SVGAGI. Trimming takes 11 bases from V and 3 bases from J, and the germline ends sit 8 bases apart. In regard to this clone: The clone's antigen remains unknown. No base quality information exists; no much larger clone differs at one position.

What the authors observed across the whole study: According to the authors, the approach could potentially be generalized to other disease states and immunological phenotypes. In a later analysis, TCR association rates were found to vary across HLA loci, with the most associated TCRs seen for DRB1 alleles and the fewest for HLA-C alleles. A further reported finding was that TCR beta sequences accurately predicted the HLA-A and HLA-B alleles for most subjects in the first cohort. While some public TCRs were present in many individuals, most TCR sequences turned up only very rarely across donors. In vitro tests confirmed that a few of the cytomegalovirus-associated TCR beta chains recognize cytomegalovirus antigens. V-gene and J-gene trimming of TCR beta chains was associated with a missense DCLRE1C variant in a later genetic analysis, and the association was replicated in an independent cohort. In a later analysis, most CMV-associated TCR beta chains were found to appear HLA-restricted, with HLA associations seemingly driven largely by CMV exposure. Only TCR beta chains were sequenced in this cohort, and the absence of alpha or paired-chain data limited detectable features. In a later analysis, HLA-associated TCR beta chains were found to be more clonally expanded and to have lower generation probabilities than equally common non-associated chains. Because counts were too low, more than 15 rarely observed V segments, including chromosome 9 orphons, were excluded from the earlier analysis of several hundred of the donors. For the cohort, immune exposure information was limited to CMV serostatus. Roughly uniform sequencing depth across donors was assumed in presence/absence analyses, although this assumption may not hold. According to a later genetic analysis, donors in an Asian-associated ancestry cluster had fewer N-insertions in productive TCRs than the roughly 700-donor mean. The study listed 150 to 200 TCR beta chains as associated with cytomegalovirus. Because HLA typing was missing for some donors at each locus, association tests included only the typed subset. Strong co-occurrence of HLA alleles, especially DR and DQ, made assigning TCR associations to individual alleles difficult. In an earlier analysis of around 600 of the donors, most TCR beta V segments appeared in productive rearrangements about 87% or about 30% of the time, broadly matching IMGT annotations. A cluster of highly shared sequence variants was judged likely to represent a technical artifact of the sequencing pipeline. Linkage disequilibrium might explain the correlated functional status among segregating V segments, but an unknown experimental factor could not be excluded. In both the original and validation cohorts, the classifier was reported to diagnose cytomegalovirus status with high specificity and sensitivity. In a later analysis, 16,951 TCR beta sequences were associated with specific HLA alleles at a false discovery rate of 0.05. According to a later analysis, parvovirus B19, influenza, CMV and Epstein-Barr virus appeared linked to several top co-occurrence clusters. Because the 87-base-pair reads could not distinguish some IMGT-functional V segments, including TRBV6-2 and TRBV6-3, those segments were excluded.

The receptor was isolated from a woman between 45 and 65 years old in good health and CMV-seropositive. The rearranged segments are TRBV6-6 and TRBJ2-7, and perhaps TRBD2 as D gene, on 6 matching bases. The specimen sequenced was PBMCs. The DNA reads TGTGCCTCGGGGGTCTACGAGCAGTACTTC. It is translated as CASGVYEQYF.